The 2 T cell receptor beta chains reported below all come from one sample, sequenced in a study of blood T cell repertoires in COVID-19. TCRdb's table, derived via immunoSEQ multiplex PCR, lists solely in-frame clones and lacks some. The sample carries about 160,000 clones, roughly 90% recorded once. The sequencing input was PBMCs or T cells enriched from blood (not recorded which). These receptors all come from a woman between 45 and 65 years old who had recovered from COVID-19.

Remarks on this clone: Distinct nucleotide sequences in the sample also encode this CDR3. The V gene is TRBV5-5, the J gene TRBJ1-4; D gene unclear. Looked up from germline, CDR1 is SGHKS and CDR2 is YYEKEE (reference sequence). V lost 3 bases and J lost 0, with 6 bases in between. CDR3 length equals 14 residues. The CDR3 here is CASSSGATNEKLFF. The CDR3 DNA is TGTGCCAGCAGCTCCGGGGCAACTAATGAAAAACTGTTTTTT. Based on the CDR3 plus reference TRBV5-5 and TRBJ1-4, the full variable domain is DAGVTQSPTHLIKTRGQQVTLRCSPISGHKSVSWYQQVLGQGPQFIFQYYEKEERGRGNFPDRFSARQFPNYSSELNVNALLLGDSALYLCASSSGATNEKLFFGSGTQLSVL.

The CDR3 spells CASSTLGRSPLHF. CDR3 nucleotide sequence: TGTGCCAGCAGCACCCTGGGCCGTTCACCCCTCCACTTT. This chain joins TRBV7-2 and TRBJ1-6; D uncertain. V was clipped by 5 bases and J by 9 bases, with 11 bases between them. The CDR3 spans 13 residues. Germline V gives CDR1 SGHTA, CDR2 FQGNSA.